The sequence of this T cell receptor beta chain was determined in a study of blood T cells in healthy people across ages (dated by TCRdb to 2014 to 2015). Background for the entire study: In model experiments, template switching captured about one uniquely barcoded TCR beta cDNA molecule for every two T cells. The study measured age-related changes in TCR beta repertoire diversity using deep sequencing normalized with unique cDNA molecular identifiers. The donors were split into four age groups: young (average about 15 years), middle-aged (over 35), aged (roughly 65) and long-lived (roughly 80). Two additional independent replicas of 1 million unique cDNA reads from the same blood draw were analyzed for two donors (one aged 18 to 30 and one aged 80 or older). To avoid experimental bias, donors of different ages were spread randomly across the sequencing lanes. Overall study outcomes, separate from this receptor: A strong correlation was found between observed TCR beta diversity and the percentage of naive T cells measured by flow cytometry. Estimates of total diversity from one million sequenced T cells were regarded as lower bounds and underestimates. Observed TCR beta diversity per million T cells fell roughly linearly with age, and a significant reduction was already apparent by age around 40. Since profiling was done on bulk unsorted PBMCs, naive and antigen-experienced compartments could not be conclusively compared. Donor CMV infection status was unknown, potentially confounding age-related changes in expanded clonotypes. The long-lived group showed more naive CD4+ T cells, fewer expanded clones and increased TCR diversity than the aged group, suggesting age selection.

Systemically healthy Caucasian individuals from Russia, around 38 in total and aged roughly 6 to 100 years, were included as donors. Each donor gave around 9.9 milliliters of peripheral blood, collected into EDTA-treated Vacutainer tubes. Ficoll-Paque density-gradient centrifugation was used to isolate PBMCs, with at least 7 million per sample. Trizol reagent was used to extract total RNA from the PBMCs, yielding at least 5 micrograms per sample. For every donor, an aliquot of PBMCs went through flow cytometry to measure the percentages of naive CD45RAhigh/CD27high T cells. Library creation used 5' RACE. Reads for this sample came from an Illumina HiSeq 2500. A second roughly 6 to 11 cycle PCR used a sample-barcoded 5' primer and a J-beta primer mix. Each TCR beta cDNA molecule received a unique molecular identifier from a template-switch 5' adaptor carrying 12 random nucleotides. At least 2.5 million CDR3-containing paired-end reads were obtained from each sample. First-strand cDNA was synthesized from all RNA with the Mint cDNA synthesis kit, primed by a TRBC-specific oligonucleotide. Following uracil-DNA glycosylase treatment, all cDNA underwent a first 18-cycle PCR with the universal primers M1SS and BC2_uni_R. The authors' pipeline ran thus. Normalization of each sample was performed by random selection of 1 million high-quality reads, each carrying a distinct molecular identifier. Instead of being binned into consensus sequences, reads that shared molecular identifiers were thrown out. MiTCR, set to a Q25 quality threshold and the strictest error-elimination algorithm, was used for CDR3 identification, clonotype clustering and error correction. A nonparametric unseen species model with Euler transformation was used to estimate a lower bound on total TCR beta diversity. TCRdb reran the public reads through fastp at Q25 and MiXCR, keeping productive beta chains. When rows share a CDR3 protein, they turn into one entry using the most common DNA and genes. For this entry, the V and J calls and clone size follow TCRdb and not the study's own pipeline. This sample comprises 550,000 to 600,000 distinct CDR3 sequences, 27% of them detected only once. The biggest ten clones account for 18% of the sample.

From cysteine to phenylalanine, the CDR3 is 12 amino acids long. The retained sequence is limited to the CDR3, 36 bases, with the frame set at the first base. At the junction V is shortened by 3 bases and J by 12 bases, with 12 bases in between. As to this clonotype: This clone's antigen is unknown. The input lacks base qualities; no much larger clone sits a single base away.

The sequence was collected from a woman aged 70-85 years in good health. The sample was blood. The V and J segments used are TRBV12-3 or TRBV12-4 and TRBJ1-5; the D gene is unclear. At the DNA level, the sequence is TGTGCCAGCAGTTTTCTTATGACTCACCAGCATTTT. Translated, it gives CASSFLMTHQHF.